This TCR beta chain came from a study of T cell responses to AZD1222 COVID-19 vaccine. Looking at the study overall: Investigators merged groups given second doses at roughly 4 or roughly 12 weeks. General study findings and limits: The study reported that nearly half of spike-specific TCRs target unmutated variant regions. Following two doses of AZD1222, Spike-specific TCR breadth and depth rose. Repertoire sampling occurred only after the peak T cell response.

Germline CDR1 reads GTSNPN; CDR2 reads SVGIG (reference sequence). V gave up 5 bases and J gave up 8 bases, with 15 bases separating them. The CDR3 runs to 12 residues. TCRdb keeps only in-frame clones here, not all; method: immunoSEQ multiplex PCR. The sample holds more than 95,000 clones, about four fifths seen once. In regard to this clone: Its target is not known.

The sequencing here drew on peripheral blood, taken on day 0 of AZD1222 vaccination. This TCR was sampled from an adult in good health. This chain connects TRBV30 to TRBJ1-2; D remains unclear. The CDR3 DNA sequence: TGTGCCTGGGGAAGCTTGGCGAGGGGCTACACCTTC. This codes for CAWGSLARGYTF.